Listed here are 29 T cell receptor beta chains from one sample, sequenced in a study of T cell responses to AZD1222 COVID-19 vaccine. TCRdb's copy holds only in-frame clones and misses some; the assay was immunoSEQ multiplex PCR. This table has about 180,000 clones, approximately 94% appearing once. This specimen consisted of peripheral blood, obtained 28 days after the second AZD1222 dose. These receptors were obtained from an adult who received the AZD1222 COVID-19 vaccine.

The V gene is TRBV5-4, the J gene TRBJ2-5, with D maybe TRBD2 (5 bases). Germline CDR1 and CDR2: SGHNT and YYREEE (reference sequence). The CDR3 sequence is 14 residues long. Deletions cut 1 base from V and 1 base from J, with 8 bases between. The DNA of the CDR3 is TGTGCCAGCAGCTTGAGAGGGAGCCAAGAGACCCAGTACTTC. The encoded protein is CASSLRGSQETQYF.

V and J are TRBV9 and TRBJ2-6; tentatively, D is TRBD2 (6 bases). There are 16 residues in the CDR3. The germline V and J ends were trimmed by 5 bases and 2 bases, with 14 bases remaining between them. Germline V gene data show CDR1 as SGDLS and CDR2 as YYNGEE. CDR3 coding DNA: TGTGCCAGCAGTGGAGGGTTTTTTGCTGGGGCCAACGTCCTGACTTTC. It encodes CASSGGFFAGANVLTF. The full variable domain, its missing parts supplied by reference TRBV9 and TRBJ2-6, is DSGVTQTPKHLITATGQRVTLRCSPRSGDLSVYWYQQSLDQGLQFLIQYYNGEERAKGNILERFSAQQFPDLHSELNLSSLELGDSALYFCASSGGFFAGANVLTFGAGSRLTVL.

CDR3 protein: CASSTKLGLAGAKNIQYF. The CDR3, as DNA: TGTGCCAGTAGTACCAAGCTGGGACTAGCGGGAGCCAAAAACATTCAGTACTTC. This chain links TRBV19 with TRBJ2-4; 12 bases map to TRBD2. The CDR3 covers 18 residues. From germline, CDR1 is LNHDA and CDR2 SQIVND (reference sequence). V was pared by 4 bases and J by 0 bases, with 7 bases of the junction left unmatched. Supplemented by reference TRBV19 and TRBJ2-4, the full variable domain reads DGGITQSPKYLFRKEGQNVTLSCEQNLNHDAMYWYRQDPGQGLRLIYYSQIVNDFQKGDIAEGYSVSREKKESFPLTVTSAQKNPTAFYLCASSTKLGLAGAKNIQYFGAGTRLSVL.

The chain carries TRBV18 and TRBJ1-4, with 8 bases matching TRBD1. The V gene's germline CDR1 is KGHSH and CDR2 LQKENI. The length of the CDR3 is 14 residues. V was pared by 3 bases and J by 8 bases, with 5 bases of the junction left unmatched. The CDR3 nucleotides are TGTGCCAGCTCACCCAGGGGGCCAGGGGAAAAACTGTTTTTT. It translates to CASSPRGPGEKLFF.

The gene calls are TRBV11-2 and TRBJ2-7; D remains ambiguous. The CDR3 length is 14 residues. The germline gives CDR1 SGHAT, CDR2 FQNNGV. V dropped 5 bases and J dropped 2 bases, with 13 bases sitting between them. The CDR3 reads CASSLYSDAYEQYF. Written as DNA, the CDR3 is TGTGCCAGCAGCCTGTACTCCGACGCCTACGAGCAGTACTTC. Full variable domain (rest looked up from reference TRBV11-2 and TRBJ2-7): EAGVAQSPRYKIIEKRQSVAFWCNPISGHATLYWYQQILGQGPKLLIQFQNNGVVDDSQLPKDRFSAERLKGVDSTLKIQPAKLEDSAVYLCASSLYSDAYEQYFGPGTRLTVT.

This sequence joins TRBV5-4 and TRBJ1-6; D is undetermined. Germline-derived CDR1 and CDR2 are SGHNT and YYREEE (reference sequence). This CDR3 has 16 amino acids. V lost 4 bases to trimming and J lost 6 bases, with 17 bases between them. The CDR3 protein is CASSIGRPDFNSPLHF. The CDR3 bases are TGTGCCAGCAGCATAGGGCGGCCCGACTTTAATTCACCCCTCCACTTT.

The chain joins TRBV6-6 to TRBJ2-7; the D gene is possibly TRBD1 (5 bases). V lost 5 bases, J lost 3 bases, and 14 bases lay in between. This CDR3 contains 14 residues. The germline gives CDR1 MNHNY, CDR2 SVGAGI (reference sequence). The CDR3 protein is CASSPAGIRYEQYF. CDR3 DNA: TGTGCCAGCAGTCCCGCAGGGATTCGCTACGAGCAGTACTTC.

This sequence joins TRBV18 and TRBJ1-1; 8 nucleotides agree with TRBD1. Looked up from germline, CDR1 is KGHSH and CDR2 is LQKENI. Trimming at V came to 6 bases and at J to 3 bases, leaving 6 bases not matched to a gene. The CDR3 has 14 amino acids. CDR3 coding DNA: TGTGCCAGCTCCCGGGACAGGACGTACACTGAAGCTTTCTTT. Its translation is CASSRDRTYTEAFF.

J is TRBJ2-1 and V is TRBV7-9; 7 bases are shared with TRBD2. V was pared by 8 bases and J by 10 bases, with 11 bases of the junction left unmatched. CDR3 length: 13 residues. From germline, CDR1 is SEHNR and CDR2 FQNEAQ (reference sequence). The CDR3 DNA follows: TGTGCCAGCGCTAGCGGAACCTTCATCGAGCAGTTCTTC. Translating gives CASASGTFIEQFF.

The rearrangement uses TRBV4-3 and TRBJ1-1; no clear D gene. Germline V gives CDR1 LGHNA, CDR2 YSLEER. This CDR3 region has 15 residues. V gave up 0 bases and J gave up 4 bases, with 12 bases separating them. CDR3 residues: CASSQDEGTGTEAFF. As DNA, the CDR3 is TGCGCCAGCAGCCAAGATGAGGGTACGGGCACTGAAGCTTTCTTT.

J is TRBJ2-7 and V is TRBV25-1, with TRBD2 as a possible D gene (6 bases). V was cut by 9 bases and J by 7 bases, with 16 bases left in between. Germline V gene lookup returns CDR1 MGHDK and CDR2 SYGVNS. CDR3 length: 12 amino acids. The CDR3 sequence is CASSRGVGEQYF. The CDR3 DNA is TGTGCCAGTAGCCGCGGGGTAGGGGAGCAGTACTTC.

The CDR3 loop is CASSESDFSNQPQHF. The CDR3, as DNA: TGCGCCAGCAGTGAGAGTGACTTTAGCAATCAGCCCCAGCATTTT. V gene TRBV10-1 combines with J gene TRBJ1-5; D is undetermined. The CDR3 contains 15 residues. Trimming shortened V by 2 bases and J by 0 bases, and 8 bases separated the two germline ends. CDR1 is WNHNN, CDR2 SYGVQD, per germline (reference sequence).

This clone was observed a single time. The chain uses TRBV7-9 and TRBJ1-1; unclear D gene. Trimming removed 1 base at V and 3 bases at J, with 6 bases between. The germline CDR1 and CDR2 sequences are SEHNR and FQNEAQ (reference sequence). The CDR3 runs to 13 residues. CDR3 region: CASSLVSDTEAFF. CDR3 sequence (DNA): TGTGCCAGCAGCTTAGTCTCGGACACTGAAGCTTTCTTT.

The genes are TRBV19 and TRBJ1-2; D ambiguous. V lost 6 bases to trimming and J lost 8 bases, with 13 bases between them. Germline values: CDR1 LNHDA, CDR2 SQIVND (reference sequence). This CDR3 has 12 residues. This chain's CDR3 is CASRVVGRGYTF. DNA of the CDR3: TGTGCCAGTAGAGTCGTAGGGAGAGGCTACACCTTC.

The rearrangement joins TRBV30 to TRBJ1-5; D ambiguous. CDR3 length: 16 amino acids. Germline V gives CDR1 GTSNPN, CDR2 SVGIG (reference sequence). The V end was cut by 1 base, the J end by 1 base, with 14 bases between. The CDR3 region has the DNA TGTGCCTGGAGTGAACAGACCAAGGGAAGCAATCAGCCCCAGCATTTT. Its protein product is CAWSEQTKGSNQPQHF.

The J gene is TRBJ1-4, the V gene TRBV23-1, with a tentative D call TRBD1 (6 bases). TRBV23-1 is classed as an ORF, of uncertain function. The CDR3 totals 13 residues. Trimming removed 9 bases from V and 5 bases from J, with 13 bases in between. The CDR3 DNA follows: TGCGCCAGACAAACAGGGCCAAATGAAAAACTGTTTTTT. Its protein is CARQTGPNEKLFF.

The chain is built from TRBV15 and TRBJ2-3, with 8 bases lining up with TRBD2. Germline V gene lookup returns CDR1 LNHNV and CDR2 YYDKDF (reference sequence). This CDR3 spans 16 amino acids. J lost 0 bases, V lost 1 base, and 3 bases had no gene match. CDR3 residues: CATSRGTSSSTDTQYF. CDR3 nucleotides: TGTGCCACCAGCAGAGGGACTAGCTCTAGCACAGATACGCAGTATTTT.

The chain employs TRBV19 and TRBJ2-2, with 10 bases identical to TRBD1. The CDR3 consists of 15 residues. V trimming: 7 bases; J trimming: 4 bases; junction bases outside the gene matches: 6. Germline V lookup: CDR1 LNHDA, CDR2 SQIVND (reference sequence). CDR3 coding DNA: TGTGCCAGTAAAGACAGGGGGCTGATCACCGGGGAGCTGTTTTTT. Translation: CASKDRGLITGELFF. Using reference TRBV19 and TRBJ2-2 for the parts outside the CDR3, the full variable domain is DGGITQSPKYLFRKEGQNVTLSCEQNLNHDAMYWYRQDPGQGLRLIYYSQIVNDFQKGDIAEGYSVSREKKESFPLTVTSAQKNPTAFYLCASKDRGLITGELFFGEGSRLTVL.

This clone appeared once. J is TRBJ1-1 and V is TRBV27; D might be TRBD1 (5 bases). The length of the CDR3 is 13 residues. In germline, CDR1 is MNHEY, CDR2 SMNVEV (reference sequence). Trimming cost V 4 bases and J 4 bases, with 10 bases left between them. The CDR3 DNA follows: TGTGCCAGCAGTTGGGGGTGGACCACTGAAGCTTTCTTT. Amino acid sequence: CASSWGWTTEAFF.

The sample holds a few counts of this clone. The chain employs TRBV4-3 and TRBJ1-2; perhaps TRBD1 as D (6 bases). The V gene lost 8 bases and the J gene lost 3 bases, with 19 bases spanning the gap. CDR1 and CDR2 from the germline V gene are LGHNA and YSLEER. The CDR3 is 15 residues long. This CDR3 reads CASQQSTGSYYGYTF. As DNA, the CDR3 is TGCGCCAGCCAGCAGTCAACAGGGAGTTACTATGGCTACACCTTC.

The rearrangement joins TRBV24-1 to TRBJ2-3; D call uncertain. The CDR3 contains 14 residues. Trimming removed 3 bases at V and 2 bases at J, with 8 bases between. From germline, CDR1 is KGHDR and CDR2 SFDVKD. CDR3 nucleotides: TGTGCCACCAGTGATGGGTCCTTCACAGATACGCAGTATTTT. Translated: CATSDGSFTDTQYF.

V and J are TRBV10-2 and TRBJ2-7, with TRBD1 as a possible D gene (5 bases). CDR1 is WSHSY and CDR2 is SAAADI in the germline V gene. V lost 2 bases to trimming and J lost 2 bases, with 7 bases between them. The CDR3 runs to 13 residues. The CDR3 nucleotides read TGCGCCAGCAGTGAGAGGGGTCCCTACGAGCAGTACTTC. Translated, it gives CASSERGPYEQYF.

The genes are TRBV11-3 and TRBJ2-1, with 11 positions matching TRBD1. The CDR3 runs 19 residues. The trim removed 4 bases at V and 4 bases at J, leaving 15 bases unmatched. Germline CDR1 reads SGHNT; CDR2 reads YENEEA. CDR3 coding DNA: TGTGCCAGCAGCTCTAGGTGGGGTCACCGGGACAGGGGGTACAATGAGCAGTTCTTC. Amino acid sequence: CASSSRWGHRDRGYNEQFF.

This clone appeared once. This chain links TRBV2 with TRBJ1-5; 7 bases align to TRBD1. Losses at the gene ends were 9 bases for V and 4 bases for J; bases not matched to a gene: 12. Germline lookup yields CDR1 SNHLY and CDR2 FYNNEI. The CDR3 runs 15 residues. The chain's CDR3 is CASTSGTDLNQPQHF. As DNA, the CDR3 is TGTGCCAGTACCTCCGGGACAGATTTAAATCAGCCCCAGCATTTT.

This clone is a singleton in its sample. The rearrangement uses TRBV6-2 or TRBV6-3 and TRBJ1-2; D uncertain. The CDR3 sequence is 12 residues long. Per the germline V gene, CDR1 is MNHEY and CDR2 is SVGEGT. With 3 bases removed from V and 8 bases from J, the gap between germline ends came to 10 bases. CDR3: CASSYSSRGYTF. The DNA for the CDR3 is TGTGCCAGCAGTTATTCGTCTCGGGGCTACACCTTC.

Only one count was recorded for this clone. J is TRBJ1-1 and V is TRBV27, with D perhaps TRBD1 (5 bases). Germline V gene lookup returns CDR1 MNHEY and CDR2 SMNVEV (reference sequence). The germline V and J ends were trimmed by 4 bases and 5 bases, with 14 bases remaining between them. The CDR3 covers 14 residues. CDR3 region: CASSSSGGRTEAFF. The CDR3 region has the DNA TGTGCCAGCAGTTCCAGTGGGGGAAGGACTGAAGCTTTCTTT.

This clone was picked up many times. The rearrangement links TRBV7-3 to TRBJ2-5, with 8 bases lining up with TRBD1. The germline gives CDR1 SGHTA, CDR2 FQGTGA. The length of the CDR3 is 15 residues. V lost 6 bases and J lost 2; bases outside the gene matches: 8. The CDR3 coding sequence is TGTGCCAGCAGTCAACAGGGGGGAGGACAAGAGACCCAGTACTTC. Translated: CASSQQGGGQETQYF.

The rearrangement uses TRBV28 and TRBJ1-4, with D unresolved. Trimming took 3 bases from V and 8 from J, leaving 16 bases between them. The germline CDR1 and CDR2 sequences are MDHEN and SYDVKM. CDR3 size: 15 residues. CDR3 amino acids: CASSFHSREGEKLFF. Written as DNA, the CDR3 is TGTGCCAGCAGTTTTCATTCTAGGGAAGGGGAAAAACTGTTTTTT.

The rearrangement links TRBV6-2 or TRBV6-3 to TRBJ1-1, with TRBD1 as a possible D gene (5 bases). The germline gives CDR1 MNHEY, CDR2 SVGEGT. The length of the CDR3 is 16 residues. Trimming stripped 0 bases from V and 5 bases from J, with 16 bases between. The CDR3, as DNA: TGTGCCAGCAGTTACTCGTCGTTGAGGGGACGGACTGAAGCTTTCTTT. It translates to CASSYSSLRGRTEAFF.